Presented here are 26 T cell receptor beta chains from one specimen sequenced in a study of CD8+ T cells in alopecia areata. Reverse transcribed after extraction, RNA yielded cDNA as the sequencing template. Clones were read by immunoSEQ multiplex PCR, and TCRdb kept only the in-frame ones, dropping some. The table has hundreds of thousands of clones, under 80% seen once. The material sequenced was CD4+ T cells sorted from blood, taken at week 0. The source is a human donor with alopecia areata.

This clone was detected only a few times. The chain links TRBV13 to TRBJ1-1, with 8 bases lining up with TRBD1. The V and J ends lost 4 bases and 5 bases, in that order; junction bases with no gene match: 3. CDR3 length: 13 residues. CDR1 is PRHDT, CDR2 FYEKMQ, per germline (reference sequence). In DNA form, the CDR3 reads TGTGCCAGCAGCTACGGACAGGGAACTGAAGCTTTCTTT. Translating it yields CASSYGQGTEAFF.

V gene TRBV30 combines with J gene TRBJ2-6; D not certain. The CDR3 length is 14 residues. V shed 2 bases and J shed 0 bases, with 5 bases lying between them. CDR1 is GTSNPN, CDR2 SVGIG, per germline (reference sequence). The CDR3 is CAWSRLSGANVLTF. In DNA, the CDR3 is TGTGCCTGGAGTCGACTCTCTGGGGCCAACGTCCTGACTTTC.

This clone has more than one count but fewer than ten. The chain links TRBV6-6 to TRBJ2-7; D is tentatively TRBD1 or TRBD2 (7 bases each). The V end was cut by 6 bases, the J end by 2 bases, with 20 bases between. The CDR3 totals 16 residues. Germline assignment: CDR1 MNHNY and CDR2 SVGAGI (reference sequence). The CDR3 DNA is TGTGCCAGCAGCGCCACAGGGGAGGGGTGGCCCTACGAGCAGTACTTC. It translates to CASSATGEGWPYEQYF.

The chain recombines TRBV6-1 with TRBJ2-7; D call uncertain. CDR3 length: 13 residues. From germline, CDR1 is MNHNS and CDR2 SASEGT. Trimming cost V 8 bases and J 6 bases, with 17 bases left between them. The CDR3 DNA sequence: TGTGCCAGCCGACCAGACACCCGAGCCGAGCAGTACTTC. This sequence encodes CASRPDTRAEQYF.

The chain is built from TRBV6-1 and TRBJ1-2; TRBD1 matches 9 bases. The germline gives CDR1 MNHNS, CDR2 SASEGT. This CDR3 is built from 15 residues. With 7 bases clipped from V and 4 bases from J, the junction kept 10 bases outside the gene matches. CDR3 sequence reads: CASKFEGQGTYGYTF. The CDR3 DNA reads as TGTGCCAGCAAATTCGAGGGACAGGGAACCTATGGCTACACCTTC.

The genes are TRBV7-2 and TRBJ2-5; 9 bases map to TRBD2. The V gene end was trimmed by 3 bases and the J gene end by 5 bases; junction bases not matched to a gene: 7. This CDR3 spans 15 amino acids. CDR1 SGHTA and CDR2 FQGNSA come from the germline V gene. CDR3 bases: TGTGCCAGCAGCTTGACTAGCGGCCATGGGGAGACCCAGTACTTC. It translates to CASSLTSGHGETQYF.

The chain combines TRBV5-1 with TRBJ2-1; weak D call: TRBD1 (5 bases). V was trimmed by 4 bases and J by 7 bases, leaving 12 bases between them. The CDR3 sequence is 13 residues long. CDR1 is SGHRS, CDR2 YFSETQ, per germline. CDR3 DNA: TGCGCCAGCAGCCCCCTACAGGAGAATGAGCAGTTCTTC. Translation: CASSPLQENEQFF.

This clone occurred once. The gene calls are TRBV18 and TRBJ2-2, with TRBD1 identical over 9 bases. V shed 1 base and J 1 base; nucleotides not matched to a gene: 4. The germline gives CDR1 KGHSH, CDR2 LQKENI. This CDR3 is built from 17 residues. The DNA for the CDR3 is TGTGCCAGCTCACCACTCCCGGGACAGGGGAACACCGGGGAGCTGTTTTTT. Translating it yields CASSPLPGQGNTGELFF.

V and J are TRBV5-1 and TRBJ2-5, with 8 nucleotides matching TRBD2. CDR1 is SGHRS and CDR2 is YFSETQ in the germline V gene. Unmatched junction bases numbered 11, after V lost 2 bases and J lost 5 bases. The CDR3 is made up of 16 amino acids. The CDR3 protein is CASSFSGTPLGETQYF. In nucleotides, the CDR3 is TGCGCCAGCAGCTTTAGCGGGACACCTTTGGGGGAGACCCAGTACTTC.

V gene TRBV7-8 combines with J gene TRBJ2-2; the D gene is possibly TRBD1 (7 bases). Trimming took 3 bases from V and 1 from J, leaving 12 bases between them. CDR3 length: 16 residues. Germline assignment: CDR1 SGHVS and CDR2 FQNEAQ. The CDR3 region is CASSFFRGENTGELFF. The DNA for the CDR3 is TGTGCCAGCAGCTTTTTCAGGGGGGAGAACACCGGGGAGCTGTTTTTT.

V gene TRBV5-1 combines with J gene TRBJ2-3; 8 bases agree with TRBD2. This CDR3 has 14 residues. Unmatched junction bases numbered 3, after V lost 4 bases and J lost 2 bases. Germline-derived CDR1 and CDR2 are SGHRS and YFSETQ. The CDR3 DNA sequence: TGCGCCAGCAGCGCTAGCGGGCACACAGATACGCAGTATTTT. It encodes CASSASGHTDTQYF.

The chain carries TRBV30 and TRBJ1-2; 10 bases are shared with TRBD1. V shed 2 bases and J 2 bases; nucleotides not matched to a gene: 5. The V gene's germline CDR1 is GTSNPN and CDR2 SVGIG (reference sequence). The CDR3 spans 15 residues. The CDR3 loop reads CAWSPPGQGNYGYTF. CDR3 bases: TGTGCCTGGAGTCCACCGGGACAGGGGAACTATGGCTACACCTTC.

The chain joins TRBV9 to TRBJ2-3; perhaps TRBD2 as D (5 bases). From germline, CDR1 is SGDLS and CDR2 YYNGEE. This CDR3 is 14 amino acids long. V lost 3 bases, J lost 2 bases, and 10 bases lay in between. CDR3 sequence reads: CASSEASLTDTQYF. The CDR3 nucleotides are TGTGCCAGCAGCGAGGCTAGCCTCACAGATACGCAGTATTTT.

This chain joins TRBV29-1 and TRBJ2-2; 11 bases agree with TRBD2. This CDR3 region has 17 residues. V gave up 2 bases and J gave up 1 base; unmatched junction bases: 6. CDR1 and CDR2 from the germline V gene are SQVTM and ANQGSEA. This CDR3 is CSVEQTTSGVNTGELFF. The CDR3 DNA follows: TGCAGCGTTGAACAAACGACTAGCGGGGTGAACACCGGGGAGCTGTTTTTT.

This chain uses TRBV5-1 with TRBJ2-7; D is perhaps TRBD1 or TRBD2 (5 bases each). The CDR3 spans 17 residues. The germline V and J ends were trimmed by 4 bases and 2 bases, with 22 bases remaining between them. Germline V gives CDR1 SGHRS, CDR2 YFSETQ. The CDR3 DNA follows: TGCGCCAGCAGCAGAGGGACGTCTCACCAGGTGGCCTACGAGCAGTACTTC. Encoded protein: CASSRGTSHQVAYEQYF.

This chain uses TRBV4-2 with TRBJ2-7; D remains unclear. From germline, CDR1 is LGHNA and CDR2 YNFKEQ. The CDR3 loop spans 14 amino acids. V shed 5 bases and J shed 0 bases, with 11 bases lying between them. This chain's CDR3 is CASSRSQSSYEQYF. CDR3 nucleotide sequence: TGTGCCAGCAGCAGAAGCCAGAGCTCCTACGAGCAGTACTTC.

This clone turned up a few times. V gene TRBV10-3 combines with J gene TRBJ2-1; TRBD2 agrees at 8 bases. With V trimmed by 7 bases and J by 4 bases, 3 bases remained unmatched. CDR3 size: 13 residues. In germline, CDR1 is ENHRY, CDR2 SYGVKD. The CDR3 here is CAIKSGGYNEQFF. The CDR3 coding sequence is TGTGCCATCAAAAGCGGGGGTTACAATGAGCAGTTCTTC.

This rearrangement joins TRBV5-4 to TRBJ2-5, with 13 bases lining up with TRBD2. CDR1 SGHNT and CDR2 YYREEE come from the germline V gene (reference sequence). Trimming cost V 2 bases and J 2 bases; bases outside gene matches: 3. CDR3 length equals 16 residues. The CDR3 DNA follows: TGTGCCAGCAGCTTCAGACTAGCGGGGGGTCAAGAGACCCAGTACTTC. It is translated as CASSFRLAGGQETQYF.

This chain joins TRBV30 and TRBJ1-5; D might be TRBD1 (6 bases). The CDR3 spans 13 residues. Germline V gene data show CDR1 as GTSNPN and CDR2 as SVGIG (reference sequence). Between the trimmed V and J ends, which lost 2 bases and 8 bases, there was a span of 13 bases. This chain's CDR3 is CAWSSTGQEPQHF. For the CDR3, the DNA is TGTGCCTGGAGTTCCACAGGGCAGGAGCCCCAGCATTTT.

The CDR3 coding sequence is TGTGCCAGCAGTGAATATGACCGTGGCTACACCTTC. Amino acids: CASSEYDRGYTF. The chain recombines TRBV25-1 with TRBJ1-2, with no clear D. Per the germline V gene, CDR1 is MGHDK and CDR2 is SYGVNS. The CDR3 runs to 12 residues. Trimming cost V 0 bases and J 7 bases, with 6 bases left between them.

This CDR3 is CASSASSLWGEQFF. In DNA form, the CDR3 reads TGTGCCAGCAGCGCCTCTTCTCTGTGGGGGGAGCAGTTCTTC. This chain links TRBV9 with TRBJ2-1; the D gene could be TRBD1 or TRBD2 (5 bases each). CDR1 and CDR2 (germline): SGDLS, YYNGEE. The CDR3 is 14 residues long. V was pared by 3 bases and J by 10 bases, with 17 bases between.

The chain links TRBV7-8 to TRBJ2-3; D is perhaps TRBD1 or TRBD2 (6 bases each). Trimming removed 2 bases from V and 0 bases from J, with 12 bases in between. This CDR3 spans 16 amino acids. The germline gives CDR1 SGHVS, CDR2 FQNEAQ. CDR3 DNA: TGTGCCAGCAGCTTAATCGGGGGCCCTAGCACAGATACGCAGTATTTT. Translation: CASSLIGGPSTDTQYF.

This chain connects TRBV30 to TRBJ1-4; no reliable D call. The V and J ends lost 2 bases and 6 bases respectively, with 7 bases between them. The CDR3 runs to 12 residues. Per the germline V gene, CDR1 is GTSNPN and CDR2 is SVGIG (reference sequence). The CDR3 nucleotides are TGTGCCTGGAGTTCATTGGATGAAAAACTGTTTTTT. As protein: CAWSSLDEKLFF.

As regards this clone: Relative to the germline gene, one junction end is altered; a read error may explain this. The V gene is TRBV9, the J gene TRBJ2-1; D is unresolved. The CDR3 is 14 residues long. Germline V gives CDR1 SGDLS, CDR2 YYNGEE. The CDR3 DNA reads TGTGCCAGCAGCGTAGACGTAAGCTACGATGAGCAGTTCTTC. This sequence encodes CASSVDVSYDEQFF.

This clone was observed a few times. The V call is TRBV7-2, the J call TRBJ2-1; D ambiguous. The germline V gene has CDR1 SGHTA and CDR2 FQGNSA. V gave up 6 bases and J gave up 0 bases, with 6 bases separating them. This CDR3 has 13 amino acids. The CDR3 is CASRKSSYNEQFF. The CDR3, as DNA: TGTGCCAGCAGGAAGAGCTCCTACAATGAGCAGTTCTTC.

The rearrangement links TRBV16 to TRBJ1-2; possibly TRBD1 for D (6 bases). This CDR3 has 13 amino acids. Germline-derived CDR1 and CDR2 are KGHSY and FQNENV. The ends were cut back, 4 bases at V and 1 base at J, with 7 bases in the middle. CDR3 DNA: TGTGCCAGCAGCCTGGACAGTAACTATGGCTACACCTTC. Translated: CASSLDSNYGYTF. Full variable domain (remainder filled in from reference TRBV16 and TRBJ1-2): GEEVAQTPKHLVRGEGQKAKLYCAPIKGHSYVFWYQQVLKNEFKFLISFQNENVFDETGMPKERFSAKCLPNSPCSLEIQATKLEDSAVYFCASSLDSNYGYTFGSGTRLTVV.